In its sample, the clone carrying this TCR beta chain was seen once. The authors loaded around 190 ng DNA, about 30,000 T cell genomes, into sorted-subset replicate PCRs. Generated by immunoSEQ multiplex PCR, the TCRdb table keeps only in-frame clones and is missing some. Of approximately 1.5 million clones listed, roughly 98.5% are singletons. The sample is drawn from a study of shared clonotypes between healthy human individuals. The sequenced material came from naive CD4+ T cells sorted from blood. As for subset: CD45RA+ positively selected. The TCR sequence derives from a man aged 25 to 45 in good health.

The CDR3 sequence is CASSRGRWEGTYEQYF. For the CDR3, the DNA is TGTGCCAGCAGCCGAGGGAGGTGGGAGGGGACCTACGAGCAGTACTTC. The chain uses TRBV5-8 and TRBJ2-7; 7 bases fit TRBD2. V lost 4 bases, J lost 2 bases, and 12 bases stayed unmatched. Germline V gene sequence: CDR1 SGHTS, CDR2 YDEGEE. CDR3 size: 16 residues.